This TCR beta chain was documented in a study of monozygotic twins with inflammatory bowel disease. Each sample had eight separate cDNA synthesis reactions. TCRdb reanalyzed the 5' RACE reads, giving one entry per CDR3 protein sequence and no DNA. Its clone listing holds hundreds of thousands of distinct CDR3 sequences. Blood was drawn once per donor, and each sample measured more than 2 ml. Study-level results: Versus healthy twins, IBD patients showed fewer clonotypes shared with others, especially with disease activity. By inverse Simpson index, TCRbeta diversity was lower in IBD patients than in healthy co-twins.

Of note for this clonotype: Its antigen is as yet unknown.

The CDR3 consists of 16 residues. The germline gives CDR1 MDHEN, CDR2 SYDVKM. Sequencing was carried out using blood. This clonotype originated in a human donor with ulcerative colitis or Crohn's disease, or a healthy co-twin of an affected twin (not recorded which). The genes are TRBV28 and TRBJ1-3. CDR3 sequence: CASTEGVFGVRNTIYF.